The clone carrying this TCR beta chain was counted many times. The data were obtained in a study of beta chain features in type 1 diabetes. As every portion of the isolated RNA was reverse transcribed, the sequencing read expressed TCRB transcripts. The study sequenced naive, central memory and regulatory T cell samples to an average of about 3.8 million reads. The data were produced by immunoSEQ multiplex PCR, yet TCRdb's version contains in-frame clones alone and is incomplete. Of 250,000 to 300,000 clones listed, about 8% are singletons. Each donor gave one heparinised blood draw averaging about 100 mL. Cell sorting via CD45RO/CCR7/CD25/CD127/CD95/CD27 was performed to obtain CD4+ naive, central memory, regulatory and stem cell-like memory cells. Germline values: CDR1 MNHEY, CDR2 SMNVEV (reference sequence). The V end lost 3 bases, the J end lost 5 bases, and 6 bases lay between the germline ends. There are 12 residues in the CDR3.

This chain connects TRBV27 to TRBJ2-3; D gene ambiguous. The TCR was taken from a woman between 18 and 30 years old in good health. The sequenced sample consisted of central memory CD4+ T cells from blood. The CDR3 nucleotides are TGTGCCAGCAGTTTTAACGGAGATACGCAGTATTTT. Protein sequence: CASSFNGDTQYF.